This TCR beta chain was identified in a study of cytomegalovirus exposure and HLA in healthy donors. Findings and caveats of the study: Specificity of a few CMV-associated chains for CMV antigens was verified in vitro. The investigators catalogued 164 TCR beta chains as cytomegalovirus-associated.

Trimming stripped 2 bases from V and 7 bases from J, with 14 bases between. The V gene's germline CDR1 is SNHLY and CDR2 FYNNEI. CDR3 length: 14 amino acids. With regard to this clone: Antigen: not known.

Here immunoSEQ multiplex PCR was the method, and the copy in TCRdb shows in-frame clones only, minus some. The repertoire holds 120,000 or so clones, with 89% as singletons. Specimen: PBMCs. The TCR comes from a woman aged 18-30 years in good health and CMV-seronegative. This chain connects TRBV2 to TRBJ2-5; D might be TRBD1 (6 bases). The CDR3 bases are TGTGCCAGCAGTGAACGCAGGGGTGTCGGGACCCAGTACTTC. Residues: CASSERRGVGTQYF.